In this sample, the clone carrying this T cell receptor (beta chain) turned up many times. The entry originates in a study of early T cells in non-severe SARS-CoV-2 infection. V lost 3 bases to trimming and J lost 7 bases; unmatched junction nucleotides: 2. Germline assignment: CDR1 MNHEY and CDR2 SMNVEV (reference sequence). CDR3 length: 13 residues. Each CDR3 protein gets one entry after TCRdb re-called the 5' RACE reads with MiXCR. The repertoire holds approximately 60,000 distinct CDR3 sequences, with under 15% as singletons. The genes are TRBV27 and TRBJ2-7; TRBD2 matches 11 bases. This clonotype originated in an adult who was a healthcare worker with PCR-confirmed SARS-CoV-2 infection or an uninfected control (not recorded which). The sequenced material came from whole blood. The CDR3 spells CASSLGLAVEQYF. For the CDR3, the DNA is TGTGCCAGCAGTTTGGGACTAGCGGTTGAGCAGTACTTC.